The 18 T cell receptor beta chains given below trace back to one sample, sequenced in a study of regulatory T cells in long-lasting Graves disease. Library construction for TCR beta used iRepertoire HTBI primers and Arm-PCR of CDR3 regions. TCRdb reprocessed the multiplex PCR reads via MiXCR and lists one record per CDR3 protein. The sample yields 550,000 to 650,000 distinct CDR3 sequences, approximately 16% seen once. Time point given: newly diagnosed GD, antithyroid drugs for less than 3 months. The TCR library used RNA extracted from PBMCs. These records were also assigned to another study, of T cells in Graves' hyperthyroidism and ophthalmopathy.

The input for sequencing was peripheral blood mononuclear cells (PBMCs), taken at new diagnosis, from a patient treated with antithyroid drugs. The receptors here all came from a man younger than 35 with Graves disease.

This clonotype was detected a few times. The chain combines TRBV6-5 with TRBJ2-2; D is unclear. From germline, CDR1 is MNHEY and CDR2 SVGAGI. With 0 bases removed from V and 8 bases from J, the gap between germline ends came to 10 bases. CDR3 size: 14 residues. CDR3 DNA sequence: TGTGCCAGCAGTTACTCTCTCCCGGAAGGGGAGCTGTTTTTT. Its protein is CASSYSLPEGELFF.

In this sample, this clonotype turned up a few times. J is TRBJ2-3 and V is TRBV5-1, with 12 bases fitting TRBD2. Trimming at V came to 4 bases and at J to 2 bases, leaving 17 bases not matched to a gene. Germline V gives CDR1 SGHRS, CDR2 YFSETQ. This CDR3 region has 20 residues. This CDR3 is CASSHFPGLAGVGDTDTQYF. The DNA for the CDR3 is TGCGCCAGCAGCCATTTTCCGGGACTAGCGGGTGTGGGGGACACAGATACGCAGTATTTT.

This clonotype was counted between two and nine times. The V gene is TRBV20-1, the J gene TRBJ1-2, with TRBD1 matching over 8 bases. CDR3 length equals 13 residues. J was trimmed by 4 bases and V by 3 bases; bases with no gene match: 4. Germline V CDR1 and CDR2: DFQATT, SNEGSKA (reference sequence). CDR3 in amino acids: CSASDRGAYGYTF. The CDR3 region has the DNA TGCAGTGCTAGTGACAGGGGTGCCTATGGCTACACCTTC.

This chain connects TRBV5-1 to TRBJ2-7; tentative D call: TRBD2 (5 bases). The germline V gene has CDR1 SGHRS and CDR2 YFSETQ. The CDR3 has 16 amino acids. Trimming pared 0 bases from V and 0 bases from J, leaving 13 bases between. The CDR3 sequence is CASSLALDSSSYEQYF. The CDR3 DNA reads as TGCGCCAGCAGCTTGGCCTTGGACTCCAGCTCCTACGAGCAGTACTTC.

This clonotype was counted many times. The chain couples TRBV3-1 to TRBJ1-2, with D uncertain. The CDR3 is 12 residues long. The germline gives CDR1 LGHDT, CDR2 YNNKEL (reference sequence). V lost 1 base to trimming and J lost 4 bases, with 4 bases between them. The CDR3 spells CASSQAGYGYTF. The CDR3 bases are TGTGCCAGCAGCCAAGCGGGCTATGGCTACACCTTC. Using reference TRBV3-1 and TRBJ1-2 for the parts outside the CDR3, the full variable domain is DTAVSQTPKYLVTQMGNDKSIKCEQNLGHDTMYWYKQDSKKFLKIMFSYNNKELIINETVPNRFSPKSPDKAHLNLHINSLELGDSAVYFCASSQAGYGYTFGSGTRLTVV.

Details on this clonotype: A much larger clone differs by one base, so this may be a read error. V is TRBV28 and J is TRBJ2-1; 10 nucleotides line up with TRBD2. The trim removed 6 bases at V and 10 bases at J, leaving 18 bases unmatched. Germline V gives CDR1 MDHEN, CDR2 SYDVKM. This CDR3 region has 17 residues. This chain's CDR3 is CASSTRPSGSLSYEQFF. The CDR3 coding sequence is TGTGCCAGCAGCACTAGACCTAGCGGGAGTTTATCCTACGAGCAGTTCTTC. Using reference TRBV28 and TRBJ2-1 for the parts outside the CDR3, the full variable domain is DVKVTQSSRYLVKRTGEKVFLECVQDMDHENMFWYRQDPGLGLRLIYFSYDVKMKEKGDIPEGYSVSREKKERFSLILESASTNQTSMYLCASSTRPSGSLSYEQFFGPGTRLTVL.

This clonotype was seen ten or more times. This chain links TRBV9 with TRBJ2-5; a weak D match, TRBD2 (6 bases). Germline V CDR1 and CDR2: SGDLS, YYNGEE. This CDR3 has 14 residues. Trimming left V 4 bases short and J 1 base short, with 11 bases between. This CDR3 is CASSRGRSQETQYF. CDR3 DNA: TGTGCCAGCAGCCGGGGGAGGTCCCAAGAGACCCAGTACTTC.

There are a few counts of this clonotype. V usage is TRBV30 and J usage is TRBJ2-7; TRBD1 matches at 7 bases. The germline V gene has CDR1 GTSNPN and CDR2 SVGIG (reference sequence). This CDR3 spans 16 amino acids. V was pared by 3 bases and J by 0 bases, with 11 bases of the junction left unmatched. The CDR3 region has the DNA TGTGCCTGGAGCATCTCCGGGACAGTAAGCTCCTACGAGCAGTACTTC. Protein product: CAWSISGTVSSYEQYF.

This clonotype was seen many times. The chain recombines TRBV27 with TRBJ1-5; 10 nucleotides agree with TRBD1. The CDR3 sequence is 16 residues long. Germline V gives CDR1 MNHEY, CDR2 SMNVEV (reference sequence). V shed 6 bases, J shed 3 bases, and the junction held 8 bases outside the gene matches. CDR3 region: CASRTGTGDDNQPQHF. The DNA of the CDR3 is TGTGCCAGCAGAACCGGGACAGGGGATGACAATCAGCCCCAGCATTTT.

This clonotype was detected only a few times. The CDR3: CASIGAVFTYEQYF. In DNA, the CDR3 is TGTGCCAGCATTGGGGCTGTCTTCACCTACGAGCAGTACTTC. The J gene is TRBJ2-7, the V gene TRBV28, with D maybe TRBD1 (5 bases). There are 14 residues in the CDR3. V lost 7 bases and J 2 bases, leaving 15 bases between the germline ends. Germline V gene data show CDR1 as MDHEN and CDR2 as SYDVKM.

The V gene is TRBV12-5, the J gene TRBJ1-3, with D hard to call. Germline V gene sequence: CDR1 LGHNT, CDR2 FRNRAP. V was trimmed by 5 bases and J by 4 bases, leaving 3 bases between them. The CDR3 length is 11 residues. The CDR3 reads CASGPGNTIYF. The CDR3 DNA reads as TGTGCTAGTGGTCCCGGAAACACCATATATTTT.

The chain combines TRBV30 with TRBJ1-1; D unresolved. V was clipped by 2 bases and J by 4 bases, with 11 bases between them. The CDR3 runs 13 residues. CDR1 GTSNPN and CDR2 SVGIG come from the germline V gene (reference sequence). The CDR3 region has the DNA TGTGCCTGGAGTTCCCGGTTGGGCACTGAAGCTTTCTTT. It specifies CAWSSRLGTEAFF.

This clonotype was picked up a small number of times. The chain has TRBV5-5 and TRBJ1-1; possible D gene TRBD1, 5 bases. Trimming took 1 base from V and 3 from J, leaving 19 bases between them. CDR1 is SGHKS, CDR2 YYEKEE, per germline (reference sequence). This CDR3 is built from 17 residues. CDR3 nucleotides: TGTGCCAGCAGCTTGTCGGGGGGGTTCGGGGGAGACACTGAAGCTTTCTTT. This sequence encodes CASSLSGGFGGDTEAFF.

This sequence joins TRBV6-1 and TRBJ2-2; D may correspond to TRBD1 or TRBD2 (6 bases each). Germline V gene lookup returns CDR1 MNHNS and CDR2 SASEGT. The germline V and J ends were trimmed by 2 bases and 6 bases, with 10 bases remaining between them. CDR3 length equals 14 residues. The DNA for the CDR3 is TGTGCCAGCAGTGAACTCGGGGGCCCCGGGGAGCTGTTTTTT. Translating gives CASSELGGPGELFF.

This clonotype has at least ten counts. CDR3 sequence reads: CASGETGGPNEQFF. The CDR3 DNA sequence: TGTGCCAGCGGGGAGACCGGCGGCCCCAATGAGCAGTTCTTC. V usage is TRBV7-3 and J usage is TRBJ2-1; D perhaps matches TRBD2 (5 bases). The ends were cut back, 8 bases at V and 6 bases at J, with 17 bases in the middle. Per germline, CDR1 SGHTA and CDR2 FQGTGA. This CDR3 region has 14 residues.

This clonotype was detected many times. V gene TRBV27 combines with J gene TRBJ2-1, with 9 nucleotides matching TRBD2. With V trimmed by 5 bases and J by 10 bases, 12 bases remained unmatched. Germline CDR1 MNHEY, CDR2 SMNVEV (reference sequence). The length of the CDR3 is 15 residues. The CDR3 bases are TGTGCCAGCAGTATGTTAGCGGGAGCCTTAGGAGAGCAGTTCTTC. Its translation: CASSMLAGALGEQFF.

V and J are TRBV28 and TRBJ2-1, with TRBD2 matching 7 bases. Germline V gives CDR1 MDHEN, CDR2 SYDVKM. V shed 3 bases and J 6 bases; nucleotides not matched to a gene: 8. This CDR3 has 15 residues. The CDR3 loop reads CASSFLGREFNEQFF. The CDR3 region has the DNA TGTGCCAGCAGTTTCTTGGGGCGGGAGTTCAATGAGCAGTTCTTC.

This clonotype was recorded at least ten times. This sequence joins TRBV2 and TRBJ2-2; D call uncertain. The CDR3 covers 13 residues. Trimming took off 0 bases at V and 6 bases at J, with 5 bases between the two ends. The germline CDR1 and CDR2 sequences are SNHLY and FYNNEI. The CDR3 coding sequence is TGTGCCAGCAGTGAAGCGCCTGCCGGGGAGCTGTTTTTT. It is translated as CASSEAPAGELFF.